This record concerns one T cell receptor beta chain sequence. The data are from a study of OX40 agonist ivuxolimab in advanced cancers. J was trimmed by 7 bases and V by 5 bases; bases with no gene match: 8. The germline CDR1 and CDR2 sequences are MNHNS and SASEGT. The CDR3 length is 14 residues. Assay used: immunoSEQ multiplex PCR; TCRdb lists only in-frame clones, some missing. The table lists 55,000 to 65,000 clones, 80% to 90% of them singletons. The chain uses TRBV6-1 and TRBJ2-1, with TRBD1 identical over 7 bases. The sequencing here drew on CD4+ or CD8+ T cells sorted from blood, taken in a trial of the OX40 agonist ivuxolimab. The TCR was taken from an adult with an advanced solid tumor such as melanoma, head and neck, liver or kidney cancer. The CDR3 is CASSPRQGTNEQFF. The CDR3 region has the DNA TGTGCCAGCAGTCCCCGACAGGGAACAAATGAGCAGTTCTTC.